A selection of T cell receptor beta chains follows, all from one sample in a study of T-cell reconstitution after alpha-beta-depleted transplantation in children. MiXCR was run by TCRdb on the PCR reads, yielding one entry per CDR3 protein. This table holds roughly 70,000 distinct CDR3 sequences, just under 5% found once. The sample in question was PBMCs, mostly from graft donor cells, obtained 180 days after TCRalphabeta/CD19-depleted stem cell transplant. The source of these receptors is a boy less than two years old who had a stem cell transplant for acute myeloid leukemia, so the T cells may come from the graft donor. Each CDR3 is given with its conserved first and last residue. The order of the fields is D gene, V gene, clone size, J gene, CDR3 protein, CDR3 DNA. D genes are given only for firm matches. Size tells how often a clone was seen (once, few, many) or the class of an expanded clone, and some rows leave it out.

d_gene: TRBD2
v_gene: TRBV2
abundance: .
j_gene: TRBJ2-2
CDR3aa: CAFSFPPGGVNANTGELFF
CDR3nt: TGTGCCTTCAGTTTCCCCCCCGGGGGGGTAAACGCGAACACCGGGGAGCTGTTTTTT

d_gene: TRBD1
v_gene: TRBV5-1
abundance: many
j_gene: TRBJ2-5
CDR3aa: CASSTRTGQETQYF
CDR3nt: TGCGCCAGCAGCACCCGGACAGGCCAAGAGACCCAGTACTTC

d_gene: .
v_gene: TRBV30
abundance: many
j_gene: TRBJ1-4
CDR3aa: CAWSAGRFNEKLFF
CDR3nt: TGTGCCTGGAGTGCCGGCAGGTTTAATGAAAAACTGTTTTTT

d_gene: .
v_gene: TRBV4-2
abundance: .
j_gene: TRBJ2-7
CDR3aa: CASSQKGYEQYF
CDR3nt: TGTGCCAGCAGCCAAAAGGGCTACGAGCAGTACTTC

d_gene: .
v_gene: TRBV20-1
abundance: many
j_gene: TRBJ2-6
CDR3aa: CSAFSSGNSGANVLTF
CDR3nt: TGCAGTGCGTTTTCCAGCGGAAACTCTGGGGCCAACGTCCTGACTTTC

d_gene: .
v_gene: TRBV5-5
abundance: many
j_gene: TRBJ1-2
CDR3aa: CASSLAPYGYTF
CDR3nt: TGTGCCAGCAGCTTGGCTCCCTATGGCTACACCTTC

d_gene: .
v_gene: TRBV20-1
abundance: many
j_gene: TRBJ2-2
CDR3aa: CSASRLTFLGELFF
CDR3nt: TGCAGTGCTAGCAGGCTGACATTCCTCGGGGAGCTGTTTTTT

d_gene: .
v_gene: TRBV7-9
abundance: many
j_gene: TRBJ2-7
CDR3aa: CASSSGTGLPNYEQYF
CDR3nt: TGTGCCAGCAGCTCCGGTACAGGCCTCCCCAACTACGAGCAGTACTTC

d_gene: TRBD2
v_gene: TRBV11-2
abundance: many
j_gene: TRBJ2-5
CDR3aa: CASSLVGSGRGETQYF
CDR3nt: TGTGCCAGCAGCTTAGTAGGGAGCGGGAGAGGGGAGACCCAGTACTTC

d_gene: .
v_gene: TRBV6-1
abundance: .
j_gene: TRBJ1-1
CDR3aa: CASSESHMNTEAFF
CDR3nt: TGTGCCAGCAGTGAATCCCATATGAACACTGAAGCTTTCTTT

d_gene: .
v_gene: TRBV7-3
abundance: many
j_gene: TRBJ2-3
CDR3aa: CASSVGGPGADTQYF
CDR3nt: TGTGCCAGCAGCGTAGGGGGTCCCGGGGCAGATACGCAGTATTTT

d_gene: .
v_gene: TRBV6-5
abundance: many
j_gene: TRBJ2-7
CDR3aa: CASRITGSTYEQYF
CDR3nt: TGTGCCAGCAGGATTACAGGGAGCACCTACGAGCAGTACTTC

d_gene: TRBD2
v_gene: TRBV18
abundance: many
j_gene: TRBJ2-7
CDR3aa: CASSPTSGATYEQYF
CDR3nt: TGTGCCAGCTCCCCGACTAGCGGGGCTACCTACGAGCAGTACTTC

d_gene: .
v_gene: TRBV4-2
abundance: .
j_gene: TRBJ1-2
CDR3aa: CARGRGINYGYTF
CDR3nt: TGTGCCAGGGGCCGCGGGATTAACTATGGCTACACCTTC

d_gene: TRBD1
v_gene: TRBV4-1
abundance: many
j_gene: TRBJ1-2
CDR3aa: CASSQGTGGYGYTF
CDR3nt: TGCGCCAGCAGCCAGGGGACAGGGGGTTATGGCTACACCTTC

d_gene: .
v_gene: TRBV11-2
abundance: many
j_gene: TRBJ1-1
CDR3aa: CASSLARGAHTEAFF
CDR3nt: TGTGCCAGCAGCTTAGCGAGGGGGGCGCACACTGAAGCTTTCTTT

d_gene: .
v_gene: TRBV29-1
abundance: many
j_gene: TRBJ2-3
CDR3aa: CSVLRQGGDTQYF
CDR3nt: TGCAGCGTCCTTCGACAGGGAGGGGATACGCAGTATTTT

d_gene: .
v_gene: TRBV27
abundance: many
j_gene: TRBJ1-1
CDR3aa: CASSFGGGLNTEAFF
CDR3nt: TGTGCCAGCAGTTTTGGGGGCGGCTTGAACACTGAAGCTTTCTTT

d_gene: .
v_gene: TRBV6-1
abundance: many
j_gene: TRBJ2-7
CDR3aa: CASSEGRADPYF
CDR3nt: TGTGCCAGCAGTGAAGGAAGGGCAGATCCGTACTTC

d_gene: .
v_gene: TRBV20-1
abundance: many
j_gene: TRBJ2-3
CDR3aa: CSVRRSTDTQYF
CDR3nt: TGCAGTGTGCGGCGGAGCACAGATACGCAGTATTTT

d_gene: TRBD2
v_gene: TRBV12-3/TRBV12-4
abundance: many
j_gene: TRBJ2-3
CDR3aa: CASSFWRRGDTDTQYF
CDR3nt: TGTGCCAGCAGTTTTTGGCGGCGGGGGGACACAGATACGCAGTATTTT

d_gene: .
v_gene: TRBV6-1
abundance: many
j_gene: TRBJ1-2
CDR3aa: CASSRQGSQMGYTF
CDR3nt: TGTGCCAGCAGCCGTCAGGGGTCCCAAATGGGCTACACCTTC

d_gene: .
v_gene: TRBV21-1
abundance: many
j_gene: TRBJ1-1
CDR3aa: CASSKRILRGGDTEAFF
CDR3nt: TGTGCCAGCAGCAAACGGATTCTGAGAGGGGGGGACACTGAAGCTTTCTTT

d_gene: .
v_gene: TRBV20-1
abundance: medium-sized
j_gene: TRBJ2-5
CDR3aa: CSGRGQETQYF
CDR3nt: TGCAGTGGGAGGGGGCAAGAGACCCAGTACTTC